This entry describes one TCR beta chain. The CDR3 is 19 residues long. Germline values: CDR1 SGHVS, CDR2 FQNEAQ. The sample is drawn from a study of blood T cells in healthy people across ages. Every sample had a minimum of 6 million PBMCs isolated. A second roughly 6 to 11 cycle PCR used barcoded and J-beta primers. TCRdb re-derived calls from the 5' RACE reads in MiXCR, one entry per CDR3 protein. The repertoire includes around 650,000 distinct CDR3 sequences, about a third of them detected once, and 15% to 19% sits in the top ten. The clonotype originates from a woman at least 80 years old in good health. This rearrangement joins TRBV7-8 to TRBJ2-4; D is possibly TRBD1 or TRBD2 (5 bases each). The end of the DNA is better explained by TRBJ2-7, so the J call may be wrong. Sequencing was carried out using blood. Here the CDR3 reads CASSLGGASVPHRLYEQYF. The DNA of the CDR3 is TGTGCCAGCAGCTTAGGAGGGGCCAGTGTGCCCCACCGACTCTACGAGCAGTACTTC.